This record concerns one TCR beta chain sequence. Germline CDR1 reads WNHNN; CDR2 reads SYGVQD (reference sequence). The ends were cut back, 0 bases at V and 2 bases at J, with 13 bases in the middle. The CDR3 spans 16 residues. This sample was taken from a study of early T cells in non-severe SARS-CoV-2 infection. Study context: Sequencing of unsorted whole blood was done on bulk RNA, leaving chains unpaired.

TCRdb fed the 5' RACE reads into MiXCR, producing one record per CDR3 protein. The table lists about 98,000 distinct CDR3 sequences, 11% of them singletons. This chain links TRBV10-1 with TRBJ2-5; a possible D gene is TRBD1 (6 bases). The sequencing input was whole blood. The receptor's source is an adult who was a healthcare worker with PCR-confirmed SARS-CoV-2 infection or an uninfected control (not recorded which). In DNA, the CDR3 is TGCGCCAGCAGTGAGTCTCGGACAGATCCGCAAGAGACCCAGTACTTC. Amino acids: CASSESRTDPQETQYF.